These T cell receptor beta chains were read from a single sample in a study of Graves' ophthalmopathy and Graves' hyperthyroidism. TCRdb recomputed calls from the multiplex PCR reads with MiXCR, one row per CDR3 protein. Of around 400,000 distinct CDR3 sequences in the sample, about 16% are singletons; the top ten hold 1.5% to 2%. Material for sequencing was peripheral blood. The receptor set was obtained from a woman aged 18-29 years with Graves' ophthalmopathy. Each CDR3 is given with its conserved first and last residue. The D gene is left open where the match is weak. Only part of the rows carry a size: once, few, many, or a class if the clone is expanded.

many	TRBJ1-1	TRBV7-9	.	15	CASSSPGPGSTEAFF	TGTGCCAGCAGTTCACCAGGGCCCGGGAGCACTGAAGCTTTCTTT
many	TRBJ1-1	TRBV20-1	.	13	CSASSGARTEAFF	TGCAGTGCTAGTAGTGGGGCAAGGACTGAAGCTTTCTTT
.	TRBJ2-2	TRBV11-3	.	13	CASSPTSPGELFF	TGTGCCAGCAGTCCGACAAGCCCCGGGGAGCTGTTTTTT
many	TRBJ2-3	TRBV6-4	.	20	CASSPSLAEGEGTSTDTQYF	TGTGCCAGCAGTCCGTCCCTGGCGGAGGGAGAGGGGACTAGCACAGATACGCAGTATTTT
many	TRBJ1-3	TRBV4-1	.	13	CASSPGPRNTIYF	TGCGCCAGCAGCCCCGGGCCGCGGAACACCATATATTTT
many	TRBJ2-5	TRBV10-3	TRBD2	17	CAISSRTSGDYQETQYF	TGTGCCATCAGCTCCCGGACTAGCGGGGATTACCAAGAGACCCAGTACTTC
many	TRBJ2-2	TRBV6-4	TRBD1	15	CASSDGTGDTGELFF	TGTGCCAGCAGTGATGGGACAGGTGACACCGGGGAGCTGTTTTTT
many	TRBJ2-7	TRBV13	TRBD2	14	CASGAGGISYEQYF	TGTGCCAGCGGGGCGGGAGGGATCTCCTACGAGCAGTACTTC
many	TRBJ2-5	TRBV27	.	13	CASSLGRAETQYF	TGTGCCAGCAGTTTAGGCAGGGCGGAGACCCAGTACTTC
many	TRBJ2-4	TRBV30	TRBD1	13	CAWSRGTGDIQYF	TGTGCCTGGAGCAGGGGGACGGGCGACATTCAGTACTTC
.	TRBJ2-5	TRBV24-1	TRBD1	17	CATSDVRDRGRRETQYF	TGTGCCACCAGTGATGTCCGGGACAGGGGGCGCCGGGAGACCCAGTACTTC
many	TRBJ2-7	TRBV7-3	.	21	CASSLISSGVRATKSSYEQYF	TGTGCCAGCAGCTTAATATCATCAGGGGTACGTGCCACCAAAAGCTCCTACGAGCAGTACTTC
many	TRBJ2-5	TRBV6-5	.	15	CASSSPGPGSDTQYF	TGTGCCAGCAGTTCCCCGGGACCTGGGAGTGATACCCAGTACTTC
many	TRBJ1-1	TRBV28	.	14	CASSPTSASAEAFF	TGTGCCAGCAGTCCTACTTCGGCGTCCGCTGAAGCTTTCTTT
.	TRBJ2-7	TRBV6-1	.	14	CASSEASLSGEQYF	TGTGCCAGCAGTGAAGCTAGTCTCTCGGGCGAGCAGTACTTC
many	TRBJ2-7	TRBV12-3/TRBV12-4	TRBD1	15	CASSFRDRGWYEQYF	TGTGCCAGCAGTTTCCGGGACAGGGGGTGGTACGAGCAGTACTTC
many	TRBJ1-6	TRBV20-1	.	12	CSASWTGRALHF	TGCAGTGCTAGCTGGACTGGGCGGGCCCTCCACTTT
many	TRBJ1-1	TRBV6-1	.	8	CASREAFF	TGTGCCAGCAGGGAAGCTTTCTTT
many	TRBJ1-1	TRBV6-2/TRBV6-3	.	13	CASSYTSQPEAFF	TGTGCCAGCAGTTACACTAGTCAGCCTGAAGCTTTCTTT
many	TRBJ2-2	TRBV2	TRBD1	15	CASTADRVSSGELFF	TGTGCCAGCACCGCGGACAGGGTTTCTTCCGGGGAGCTGTTTTTT
.	TRBJ2-3	TRBV11-2	.	14	CASSLVVSTDTQYF	TGTGCCAGCAGCTTAGTGGTCAGCACAGATACGCAGTATTTT
.	TRBJ2-5	TRBV20-1	.	10	CSAHMETQYF	TGCAGTGCACATATGGAGACCCAGTACTTC
many	TRBJ2-7	TRBV7-2	TRBD2	18	CASSPRVGLAGGIYEQYF	TGTGCCAGCAGCCCTAGGGTCGGACTAGCGGGAGGCATATACGAGCAGTACTTC
many	TRBJ2-7	TRBV6-1	TRBD2	15	CASSQIAGGIYEQYF	TGTGCCAGCAGCCAGATAGCGGGAGGGATCTACGAGCAGTACTTC
.	TRBJ2-5	TRBV29-1	.	15	CSVDPRTVTRETQYF	TGCAGCGTCGACCCAAGGACAGTAACGAGAGAGACCCAGTACTTC
many	TRBJ1-1	TRBV6-5	.	13	CASRLGGRTEAFF	TGTGCCAGCAGACTCGGGGGGCGGACTGAAGCTTTCTTT
many	TRBJ1-6	TRBV28	.	15	CASSPPGGMVSPLHF	TGTGCCAGCAGCCCTCCGGGGGGTATGGTTTCACCCCTCCACTTT
many	TRBJ1-1	TRBV7-2	TRBD1	15	CASSVQTGGRTEAFF	TGTGCCAGCAGCGTTCAAACAGGGGGAAGGACTGAAGCTTTCTTT
.	TRBJ1-5	TRBV7-8	TRBD1	15	CASSFSGTGYQPQHF	TGTGCCAGCAGCTTCTCCGGGACAGGGTACCAGCCCCAGCATTTT
many	TRBJ2-3	TRBV28	TRBD2	17	CASSLLIIAGTTDTQYF	TGTGCCAGCAGTTTATTGATAATAGCGGGAACCACAGATACGCAGTATTTT
many	TRBJ2-7	TRBV27	TRBD1	15	CASSLLGDSYYEQYF	TGTGCCAGCAGTTTGTTGGGGGACAGCTACTACGAGCAGTACTTC
many	TRBJ1-5	TRBV19	.	14	CASSILQDNQPQHF	TGTGCCAGTAGTATTCTACAGGATAATCAGCCCCAGCATTTT
many	TRBJ1-1	TRBV15	TRBD1	14	CATSRTGQGSVAFF	TGTGCCACCAGCAGAACGGGACAGGGGTCCGTCGCTTTCTTT
many	TRBJ1-1	TRBV4-3	.	15	CASSQDPRGGTEAFF	TGCGCCAGCAGCCAAGATCCTCGGGGAGGCACTGAAGCTTTCTTT
many	TRBJ1-5	TRBV5-1	.	15	CASSLVAGSNQPQHF	TGCGCCAGCAGCCTCGTTGCGGGGAGCAATCAGCCCCAGCATTTT
many	TRBJ2-7	TRBV7-9	.	13	CASSLGLGYEQYF	TGTGCCAGCAGCTTAGGTCTCGGGTACGAGCAGTACTTC
.	TRBJ2-5	TRBV4-1	.	14	CASSQSTPGETQYF	TGCGCCAGCAGCCAAAGCACACCAGGCGAGACCCAGTACTTC